A single sample is the source of the 21 T cell receptor beta chains below, sequenced in a study of metastatic and nonmetastatic thyroid tumors. Prior to thyroid surgery, none of the patients had received any treatment. MiXCR re-clonotyped the PCR reads for TCRdb. The sample has around 41,000 clones; roughly 31% are singletons. Source material: blood. These receptors were obtained from a male donor with papillary thyroid cancer or a benign thyroid nodule (not recorded which). Some clones in this sample may be carry-over from other donors' samples.

The chain has TRBV18 and TRBJ2-5, with D perhaps matching TRBD1 (5 bases). The CDR3 consists of 15 residues. Trimming took 0 bases from V and 4 from J, leaving 12 bases between them. CDR1 KGHSH and CDR2 LQKENI come from the germline V gene. CDR3 residues: CASSPPSGKGETQYF. The CDR3 nucleotides read TGTGCCAGCTCACCACCATCAGGGAAGGGAGAGACCCAGTACTTC. The variable domain in full, with the rest retrieved from reference TRBV18 and TRBJ2-5, is NAGVMQNPRHLVRRRGQEARLRCSPMKGHSHVYWYRQLPEEGLKFMVYLQKENIIDESGMPKERFSAEFPKEGPSILRIQQVVRGDSAAYFCASSPPSGKGETQYFGPGTRLLVL.

This clone was found many times. This chain uses TRBV4-1 with TRBJ1-4, with D unresolved. Trimming took 0 bases from V and 0 from J, leaving 11 bases between them. There are 17 residues in the CDR3. Germline V gene data show CDR1 as MGHRA and CDR2 as YSYEKL. The CDR3 region is CASSQEGYGTTNEKLFF. For the CDR3, the DNA is TGCGCCAGCAGCCAAGAAGGGTATGGGACAACTAATGAAAAACTGTTTTTT.

This clone was detected a few times. No conserved phenylalanine or tryptophan ends this CDR3, so it is likely a read error. The chain links TRBV5-1 to TRBJ2-5; possibly TRBD2 for D (5 bases). Germline V lookup: CDR1 SGHRS, CDR2 YFSETQ. This CDR3 has 13 amino acids. CDR3 sequence reads: CGSQVSGSESQYY. CDR3 nucleotides: TGCGGCTCCCAGGTAAGCGGTTCGGAGTCCCAGTACTAC.

In its sample, this clone was seen many times. A clone one base away is much larger, so this may be a read error. This sample also contains other DNA sequences that code for the same CDR3. This chain uses TRBV7-6 with TRBJ1-1; 7 nucleotides agree with TRBD1. V shed 2 bases, J shed 11 bases, and the junction held 11 bases outside the gene matches. Germline CDR1 reads SGHVS; CDR2 reads FNYEAQ. This CDR3 is 14 amino acids long. CDR3 DNA: TGTGCCAGCAGCTTACGAACAGGGGCTGGTGAGGCTTTCTTT. It codes for CASSLRTGAGEAFF.

This clone was found many times. V usage is TRBV19 and J usage is TRBJ2-1, with D perhaps matching TRBD2 (5 bases). CDR3 length: 16 amino acids. The germline V gene encodes CDR1 LNHDA and CDR2 SQIVND (reference sequence). Deletions cut 7 bases from V and 0 bases from J, with 16 bases between. CDR3 region: CASTPRFGSSYNEQFF. In nucleotides, the CDR3 is TGTGCCAGTACTCCCAGGTTTGGGAGCTCCTACAATGAGCAGTTCTTC. The complete variable domain, with remaining parts taken from reference TRBV19 and TRBJ2-1, reads DGGITQSPKYLFRKEGQNVTLSCEQNLNHDAMYWYRQDPGQGLRLIYYSQIVNDFQKGDIAEGYSVSREKKESFPLTVTSAQKNPTAFYLCASTPRFGSSYNEQFFGPGTRLTVL.

The V call is TRBV10-3, the J call TRBJ1-2; 12 bases are shared with TRBD1. Germline V gene sequence: CDR1 ENHRY, CDR2 SYGVKD. This CDR3 is built from 15 residues. V dropped 6 bases and J dropped 4; count of bases not matched to a gene: 6. CDR3 in amino acids: CAISTGQGAVYGYTF. The CDR3 nucleotides read TGTGCCATCAGCACGGGACAGGGGGCTGTCTATGGCTACACCTTC.

J is TRBJ2-1 and V is TRBV12-3 or TRBV12-4, with 11 nucleotides matching TRBD2. V trimming: 4 bases; J trimming: 4 bases; junction bases outside the gene matches: 9. The CDR3 totals 17 residues. The CDR3 nucleotides read TGTGCCAGCAGTTCTTCCTTACTAGCGGGAGATTACAATGAGCAGTTCTTC. It yields the protein CASSSSLLAGDYNEQFF.

The chain has TRBV6-5 and TRBJ2-1, with TRBD2 matching 13 bases. Losses at the gene ends were 7 bases for V and 6 bases for J; bases not matched to a gene: 12. There are 17 residues in the CDR3. From germline, CDR1 is MNHEY and CDR2 SVGAGI. CDR3 DNA sequence: TGTGCCAGCAAGTTCGGGGCGCGACTAGCGGGGGGCAATGAGCAGTTCTTC. Its protein is CASKFGARLAGGNEQFF.

This clone was counted ten times or more. The V call is TRBV4-1, the J call TRBJ2-1, with 9 positions matching TRBD2. The CDR3 consists of 16 residues. V shed 4 bases, J shed 2 bases, and the junction held 6 bases outside the gene matches. The V gene's germline CDR1 is MGHRA and CDR2 YSYEKL. CDR3 loop: CASSRYLAGPYNEQFF. CDR3 sequence (DNA): TGCGCCAGCAGCCGATACCTAGCGGGACCCTACAATGAGCAGTTCTTC.

V and J are TRBV7-9 and TRBJ1-4; 7 bases line up with TRBD1. The V gene's germline CDR1 is SEHNR and CDR2 FQNEAQ (reference sequence). V trimming: 5 bases; J trimming: 5 bases; junction bases outside the gene matches: 8. The CDR3 consists of 15 residues. Here the CDR3 reads CASSPTGTENEKLFF. The DNA of the CDR3 is TGTGCCAGCAGCCCTACCGGGACAGAAAATGAAAAACTGTTTTTT.

In its sample, this clone was seen many times. V and J are TRBV5-1 and TRBJ2-1; 9 bases are a match to TRBD2. Trimming cost V 2 bases and J 8 bases; bases outside gene matches: 5. Germline loops: CDR1 SGHRS, CDR2 YFSETQ. The CDR3 sequence is 14 residues long. The CDR3 region has the DNA TGCGCCAGCAGCTTAGCGGGAGGTACCCATGAGCAGTTCTTC. It encodes CASSLAGGTHEQFF. Full variable domain (outside the CDR3, taken from reference TRBV5-1 and TRBJ2-1): KAGVTQTPRYLIKTRGQQVTLSCSPISGHRSVSWYQQTPGQGLQFLFEYFSETQRNKGNFPGRFSGRQFSNSRSEMNVSTLELGDSALYLCASSLAGGTHEQFFGPGTRLTVL.

In the case of this clone: The conserved closing phenylalanine or tryptophan is absent in this CDR3, likely reflecting a read error. It is unclear where the CDR3 begins or ends on the DNA, so no DNA is shown, and the CDR3 is as TCRdb lists it. The genes are TRBV5-1 and TRBJ2-5. The CDR3 has 11 residues if both end residues are counted. Germline V gene lookup returns CDR1 SGHRS and CDR2 YFSETQ. CDR3 sequence reads: CASSLEETKYL.

This clone was recorded many times. V gene TRBV6-1 combines with J gene TRBJ1-2; 8 bases align to TRBD1. CDR3 length equals 14 residues. V dropped 0 bases and J dropped 4; count of bases not matched to a gene: 1. Looked up from germline, CDR1 is MNHNS and CDR2 is SASEGT. In DNA, the CDR3 is TGTGCCAGCAGTGAAGCCGGGACAGGCTATGGCTACACCTTC. This gives the protein CASSEAGTGYGYTF.

Points on this clone: A junction boundary mismatches the germline segment, possibly from a read error. V gene TRBV18 combines with J gene TRBJ1-5, with D possibly TRBD1 on 6 matching bases. The CDR3 has 15 amino acids. Germline CDR1 is KGHSH and CDR2 is LQKENI. The CDR3 here is CASPPPPGAGQPQHF. DNA of the CDR3: TGTGCCAGCCCACCACCCCCAGGGGCAGGTCAGCCCCAGCATTTT.

This clone was counted at least ten times. The gene calls are TRBV5-5 and TRBJ2-7; TRBD1 is a possible D gene (6 bases). CDR3 length: 13 amino acids. V shed 4 bases and J shed 7 bases, with 15 bases lying between them. Germline V gives CDR1 SGHKS, CDR2 YYEKEE (reference sequence). CDR3 DNA sequence: TGTGCCAGCAGCCGCTCAGGGGCCGATGAGCAGTACTTC. It codes for CASSRSGADEQYF.

The chain links TRBV11-3 to TRBJ2-4, with 9 bases identical to TRBD1. The CDR3 runs 15 residues. The trim removed 8 bases at V and 4 bases at J, leaving 9 bases unmatched. The germline gives CDR1 SGHNT, CDR2 YENEEA. In DNA form, the CDR3 reads TGTGCCAGCGGGAAGACAGGGGGTGGAAAAAACATTCAGTACTTC. Its protein is CASGKTGGGKNIQYF.

At least ten counts were recorded for this clone. The gene calls are TRBV2 and TRBJ2-3, with 14 nucleotides matching TRBD2. V lost 7 bases and J lost 5; bases outside the gene matches: 5. Germline CDR1 SNHLY, CDR2 FYNNEI. The CDR3 is made up of 15 amino acids. CDR3 sequence reads: CASIPTSGRGDTQYF. CDR3 coding DNA: TGTGCCAGCATTCCGACTAGCGGGAGGGGAGATACGCAGTATTTT. Supplemented by reference TRBV2 and TRBJ2-3, the full variable domain reads EPEVTQTPSHQVTQMGQEVILRCVPISNHLYFYWYRQILGQKVEFLVSFYNNEISEKSEIFDDQFSVERPDGSNFTLKIRSTKLEDSAMYFCASIPTSGRGDTQYFGPGTRLTVL.

The CDR3 nucleotides are TGTGCCAGCAGTGAAATAAGTAGCGGAGAGCAGTTCTTC. This sequence encodes CASSEISSGEQFF. The chain links TRBV6-1 to TRBJ2-1; the D gene is possibly TRBD2 (6 bases). CDR1 and CDR2 (germline): MNHNS, SASEGT. The CDR3 consists of 13 residues. The V gene lost 2 bases and the J gene lost 10 bases, with 12 bases spanning the gap.

V gene TRBV7-6 combines with J gene TRBJ1-3; D is undetermined. The CDR3 runs to 17 residues. Trimming removed 5 bases at V and 0 bases at J, with 17 bases between. The germline gives CDR1 SGHVS, CDR2 FNYEAQ. CDR3 nucleotide sequence: TGTGCCAGCAGCCCCCTTGTGGGCATCTACTCTGGAAACACCATATATTTT. This translates into CASSPLVGIYSGNTIYF.

The chain has TRBV19 and TRBJ2-7; 7 bases are a match to TRBD2. CDR3 length: 16 amino acids. The V gene's germline CDR1 is LNHDA and CDR2 SQIVND (reference sequence). Trimming took 5 bases from V and 4 from J; bases not matched to a gene: 14. This chain's CDR3 is CASSERLAGHQYEQYF. As DNA, the CDR3 is TGTGCCAGTAGTGAGAGACTAGCAGGGCACCAGTACGAGCAGTACTTC.

The sample holds many counts of this clone. The genes are TRBV24-1 and TRBJ2-5; 8 nucleotides align to TRBD1. Looked up from germline, CDR1 is KGHDR and CDR2 is SFDVKD. CDR3 length equals 14 residues. V lost 4 bases, J lost 3 bases, and 3 bases stayed unmatched. This CDR3 reads CATSETGDKETQYF. The CDR3, as DNA: TGTGCCACCAGTGAGACAGGGGATAAAGAGACCCAGTACTTC.